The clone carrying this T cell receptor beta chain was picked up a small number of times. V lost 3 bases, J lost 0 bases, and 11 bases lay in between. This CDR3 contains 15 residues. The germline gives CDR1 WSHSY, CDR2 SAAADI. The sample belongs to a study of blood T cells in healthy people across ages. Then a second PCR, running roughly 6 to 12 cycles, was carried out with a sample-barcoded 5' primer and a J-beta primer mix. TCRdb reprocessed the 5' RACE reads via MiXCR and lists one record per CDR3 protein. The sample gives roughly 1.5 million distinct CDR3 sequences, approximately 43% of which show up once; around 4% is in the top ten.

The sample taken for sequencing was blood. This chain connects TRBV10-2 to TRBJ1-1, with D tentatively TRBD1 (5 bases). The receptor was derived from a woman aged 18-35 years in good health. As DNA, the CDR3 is TGCGCCAGCAGTGACAGAGGGGCCATGAACACTGAAGCTTTCTTT. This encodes CASSDRGAMNTEAFF.